These 14 T cell receptor beta chains were all obtained from the same sample, sequenced in a study of CD8+CD57+ T cells in acquired aplastic anemia. The template used for profiling TCR beta VDJ and CDR3 was genomic DNA. One entry per CDR3 protein results from TCRdb running MiXCR on the reads. The sample yields around 230,000 distinct CDR3 sequences, under 65% seen once. The specimen sequenced was sorted CD4+, CD8+, or CD8+CD57+ T cells (not recorded which) from PBMCs. These TCRs come from a human donor in good health.

V gene TRBV9 combines with J gene TRBJ2-3; the D is unclear. This CDR3 region has 15 residues. The V gene lost 2 bases and the J gene lost 2 bases, with 12 bases spanning the gap. Germline V lookup: CDR1 SGDLS, CDR2 YYNGEE. CDR3 DNA sequence: TGTGCCAGCAGCGTGGGCAGTTGGAACACAGATACGCAGTATTTT. It translates to CASSVGSWNTDTQYF.

CDR3 residues: CASSIGIGATSYNEQYF. Here the CDR3 DNA reads TGTGCCAGTAGTATAGGGATAGGGGCCACCTCCTACAATGAGCAGTATTTT. The rearrangement uses TRBV19 and TRBJ2-3, with D perhaps TRBD1 (5 bases). Germline V gene sequence: CDR1 LNHDA, CDR2 SQIVND (reference sequence). V was trimmed by 1 base and J by 11 bases, leaving 25 bases between them. The CDR3 is 17 amino acids.

The chain uses TRBV7-6 and TRBJ2-7, with D tentatively TRBD1 or TRBD2 (7 bases each). The germline V gene has CDR1 SGHVS and CDR2 FNYEAQ. This CDR3 contains 14 residues. V was cut by 4 bases and J by 7 bases, with 17 bases left in between. CDR3 residues: CASSSQGGNGEQYF. The DNA of the CDR3 is TGTGCCAGCAGCTCGCAGGGGGGGAATGGGGAGCAGTACTTC.

This clonotype was observed many times. The rearrangement uses TRBV5-4 and TRBJ1-1; 10 bases map to TRBD1. J lost 5 bases, V lost 4 bases, and 11 bases had no gene match. CDR3 length equals 16 residues. Germline values: CDR1 SGHNT, CDR2 YYREEE (reference sequence). CDR3 in DNA: TGTGCCAGCAGCCTCCGGACAGGGGGAAGAAATACTGAAGCTTTCTTT. This codes for CASSLRTGGRNTEAFF. Combining the CDR3 with reference TRBV5-4 and TRBJ1-1 gives the whole variable domain ETGVTQSPTHLIKTRGQQVTLRCSSQSGHNTVSWYQQALGQGPQFIFQYYREEENGRGNFPPRFSGLQFPNYSSELNVNALELDDSALYLCASSLRTGGRNTEAFFGQGTRLTVV.

This clonotype was recorded a few times. The chain is built from TRBV29-1 and TRBJ2-1; either TRBD1 or TRBD2 may supply D (6 bases each). This CDR3 comprises 16 residues. Germline CDR1 is SQVTM and CDR2 is ANQGSEA. V gave up 3 bases and J gave up 4 bases, with 19 bases separating them. CDR3 nucleotide sequence: TGCAGCGTTGAGGGGGGCCTAGAGAGCCCTTACAATGAGCAGTTCTTC. Its translation is CSVEGGLESPYNEQFF.

This chain joins TRBV29-1 and TRBJ2-7, with a weak D call TRBD1 (6 bases). With 1 base removed from V and 2 bases from J, the gap between germline ends came to 9 bases. This CDR3 comprises 13 residues. CDR1 is SQVTM and CDR2 is ANQGSEA in the germline V gene. This CDR3 is CSVEGTEPYEQYF. In DNA, the CDR3 is TGCAGCGTTGAAGGGACAGAACCCTACGAGCAGTACTTC.

The rearrangement links TRBV20-1 to TRBJ2-7; 8 nucleotides line up with TRBD1. Trimming took 0 bases from V and 5 from J; bases not matched to a gene: 6. Per germline, CDR1 DFQATT and CDR2 SNEGSKA (reference sequence). The CDR3 loop spans 14 amino acids. The CDR3 bases are TGCAGTGCTAGAGACGGACAGGGATTTCACGAGCAGTACTTC. Translated, it gives CSARDGQGFHEQYF.

This clonotype came up a few times. DNA of the CDR3: TGTGCCACCAGTGATGTGGACAGCGGAAATGAGCAGTTCTTC. Encoded protein: CATSDVDSGNEQFF. This chain connects TRBV24-1 to TRBJ2-1, with D possibly being TRBD1 (6 bases). This CDR3 contains 14 residues. Between the trimmed V and J ends, which lost 3 bases and 7 bases, there was a span of 12 bases. Germline CDR1 and CDR2: KGHDR and SFDVKD.

The count of this clonotype is one. The chain recombines TRBV7-3 with TRBJ1-1, with 9 bases aligning to TRBD1. CDR1 SGHTA and CDR2 FQGTGA come from the germline V gene. V shed 5 bases and J 11 bases; nucleotides not matched to a gene: 12. CDR3 size: 14 residues. CDR3 coding DNA: TGTGCCAGCAGCCCTAGGACAGGGGTATTTATTGCTTTCTTT. This gives the protein CASSPRTGVFIAFF.

This clonotype was detected ten times or more. The gene calls are TRBV7-9 and TRBJ2-7, with 10 bases lining up with TRBD2. Looked up from germline, CDR1 is SEHNR and CDR2 is FQNEAQ (reference sequence). This CDR3 is 16 amino acids long. V shed 3 bases, J shed 5 bases, and the junction held 10 bases outside the gene matches. The CDR3 coding sequence is TGTGCCAGCAGCTTGGGGCCTAGCGGGAGCAGCGACGAGCAGTACTTC. This gives the protein CASSLGPSGSSDEQYF.

This clonotype was seen a handful of times. The chain links TRBV5-8 to TRBJ2-1; 10 bases are shared with TRBD2. V trimming: 0 bases; J trimming: 5 bases; junction bases outside the gene matches: 2. This CDR3 has 15 amino acids. The germline gives CDR1 SGHTS, CDR2 YDEGEE. The CDR3, as DNA: TGTGCCAGCAGCTTGGGGCTAGCGGGGGACAATGAGCAGTTCTTC. It yields the protein CASSLGLAGDNEQFF.

This clonotype has at least ten counts. This rearrangement joins TRBV9 to TRBJ2-1, with 7 bases aligning to TRBD2. Unmatched junction bases numbered 8, after V lost 2 bases and J lost 3 bases. The V gene's germline CDR1 is SGDLS and CDR2 YYNGEE. This CDR3 is built from 16 residues. The CDR3, as DNA: TGTGCCAGCAGCGTTGGGGGGGGGTCCCACTACAATGAGCAGTTCTTC. Its translation: CASSVGGGSHYNEQFF.

This clonotype occurred many times. This chain links TRBV24-1 with TRBJ2-3; 7 bases are a match to TRBD1. The V gene's germline CDR1 is KGHDR and CDR2 SFDVKD. Trimming removed 5 bases from V and 2 bases from J; junction bases left unmatched: 15. The CDR3 runs 18 residues. The CDR3 nucleotides read TGTGCCACCAGTGGGCCCGGGACAGAGAGTTCCTACACAGATACGCAGTATTTT. This translates into CATSGPGTESSYTDTQYF.

The chain is built from TRBV5-1 and TRBJ2-1; D is uncertain. Germline values: CDR1 SGHRS, CDR2 YFSETQ. The V and J ends lost 4 bases and 0 bases respectively, with 11 bases between them. This CDR3 is built from 15 residues. The CDR3 sequence is CASSSRRDSYNEQFF. The CDR3 nucleotides read TGCGCCAGCAGCAGCCGCCGAGACTCCTACAATGAGCAGTTCTTC.